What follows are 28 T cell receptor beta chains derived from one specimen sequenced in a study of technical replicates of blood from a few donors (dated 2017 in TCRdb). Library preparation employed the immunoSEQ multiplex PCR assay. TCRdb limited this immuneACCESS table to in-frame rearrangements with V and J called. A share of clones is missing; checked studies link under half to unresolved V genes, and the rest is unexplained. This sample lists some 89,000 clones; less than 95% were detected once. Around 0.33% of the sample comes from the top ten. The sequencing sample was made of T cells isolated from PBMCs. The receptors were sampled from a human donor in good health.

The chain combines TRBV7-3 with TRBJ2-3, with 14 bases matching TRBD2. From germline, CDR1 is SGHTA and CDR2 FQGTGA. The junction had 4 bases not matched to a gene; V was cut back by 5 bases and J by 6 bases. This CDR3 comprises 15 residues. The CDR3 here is CASSPTSGREDTQYF. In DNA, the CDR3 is TGTGCCAGCAGCCCGACTAGCGGGAGGGAGGATACGCAGTATTTT.

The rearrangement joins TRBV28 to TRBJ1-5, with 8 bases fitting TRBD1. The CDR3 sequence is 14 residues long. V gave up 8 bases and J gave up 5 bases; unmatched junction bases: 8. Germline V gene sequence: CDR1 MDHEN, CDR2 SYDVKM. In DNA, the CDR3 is TGTGCCAGCCGAGGACAGGGCGTTTATCAGCCCCAGCATTTT. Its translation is CASRGQGVYQPQHF.

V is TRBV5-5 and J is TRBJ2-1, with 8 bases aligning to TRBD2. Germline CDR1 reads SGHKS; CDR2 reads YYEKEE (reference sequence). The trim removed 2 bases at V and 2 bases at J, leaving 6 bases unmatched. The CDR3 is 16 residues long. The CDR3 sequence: CASSLSSGIAYNEQFF. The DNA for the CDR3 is TGTGCCAGCAGCTTAAGTAGCGGGATCGCCTACAATGAGCAGTTCTTC.

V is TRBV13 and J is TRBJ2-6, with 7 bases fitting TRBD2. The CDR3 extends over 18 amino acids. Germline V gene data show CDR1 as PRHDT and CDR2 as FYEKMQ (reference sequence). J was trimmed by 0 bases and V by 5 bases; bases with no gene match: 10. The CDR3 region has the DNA TGTGCCAGCAGCGCCTCACTAGCGCTCTTCTCTGGGGCCAACGTCCTGACTTTC. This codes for CASSASLALFSGANVLTF. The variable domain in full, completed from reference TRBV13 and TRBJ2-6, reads AAGVIQSPRHLIKEKRETATLKCYPIPRHDTVYWYQQGPGQDPQFLISFYEKMQSDKGSIPDRFSAQQFSDYHSELNMSSLELGDSALYFCASSASLALFSGANVLTFGAGSRLTVL.

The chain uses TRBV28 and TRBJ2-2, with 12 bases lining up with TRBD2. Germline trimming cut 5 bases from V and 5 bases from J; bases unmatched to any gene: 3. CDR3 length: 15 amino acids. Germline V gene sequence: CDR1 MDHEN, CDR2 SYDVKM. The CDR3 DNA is TGTGCCAGCAGTATTACTAGCGGGAGGACCGGGGAGCTGTTTTTT. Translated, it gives CASSITSGRTGELFF.

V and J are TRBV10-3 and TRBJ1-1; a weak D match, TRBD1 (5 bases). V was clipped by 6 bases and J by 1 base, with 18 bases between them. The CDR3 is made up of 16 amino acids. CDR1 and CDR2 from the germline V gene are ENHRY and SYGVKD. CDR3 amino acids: CAISRTIQVPNTEAFF. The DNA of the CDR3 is TGTGCCATCAGCCGGACAATACAGGTCCCGAACACTGAAGCTTTCTTT.

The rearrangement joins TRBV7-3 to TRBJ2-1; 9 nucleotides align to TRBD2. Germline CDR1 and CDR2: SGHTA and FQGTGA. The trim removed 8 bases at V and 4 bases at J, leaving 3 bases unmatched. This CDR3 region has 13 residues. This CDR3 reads CASASGTYNEQFF. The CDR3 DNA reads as TGTGCCAGCGCTAGCGGGACTTACAATGAGCAGTTCTTC.

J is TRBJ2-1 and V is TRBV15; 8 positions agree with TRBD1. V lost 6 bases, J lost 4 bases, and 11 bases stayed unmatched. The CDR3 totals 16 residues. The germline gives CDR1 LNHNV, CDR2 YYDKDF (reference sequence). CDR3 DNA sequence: TGTGCCACCAGGGCGGGGACAGGAGACTTTTACAATGAGCAGTTCTTC. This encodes CATRAGTGDFYNEQFF.

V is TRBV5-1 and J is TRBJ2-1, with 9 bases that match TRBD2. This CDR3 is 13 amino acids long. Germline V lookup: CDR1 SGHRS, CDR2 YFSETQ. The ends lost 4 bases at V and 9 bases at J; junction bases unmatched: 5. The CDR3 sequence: CASSSDSGSEQFF. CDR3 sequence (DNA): TGCGCCAGCAGCAGCGATAGCGGGAGTGAGCAGTTCTTC.

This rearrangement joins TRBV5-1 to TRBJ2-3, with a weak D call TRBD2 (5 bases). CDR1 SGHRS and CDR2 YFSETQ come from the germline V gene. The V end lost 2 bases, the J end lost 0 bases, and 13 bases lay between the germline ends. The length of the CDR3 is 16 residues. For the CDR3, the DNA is TGCGCCAGCAGCTTAGACGGGAATCCTAGCACAGATACGCAGTATTTT. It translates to CASSLDGNPSTDTQYF. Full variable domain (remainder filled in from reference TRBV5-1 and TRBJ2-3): KAGVTQTPRYLIKTRGQQVTLSCSPISGHRSVSWYQQTPGQGLQFLFEYFSETQRNKGNFPGRFSGRQFSNSRSEMNVSTLELGDSALYLCASSLDGNPSTDTQYFGPGTRLTVL.

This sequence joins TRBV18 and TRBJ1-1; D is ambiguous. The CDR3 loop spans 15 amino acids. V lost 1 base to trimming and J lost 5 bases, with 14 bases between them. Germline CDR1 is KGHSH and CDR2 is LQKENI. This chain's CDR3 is CASSPLEGSETEAFF. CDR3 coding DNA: TGTGCCAGCTCACCACTTGAGGGCTCGGAAACTGAAGCTTTCTTT.

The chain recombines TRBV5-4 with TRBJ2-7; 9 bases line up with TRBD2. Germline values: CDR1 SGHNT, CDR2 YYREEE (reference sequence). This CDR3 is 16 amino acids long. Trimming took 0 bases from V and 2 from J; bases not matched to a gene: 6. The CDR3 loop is CASSLDLAGEAYEQYF. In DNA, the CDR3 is TGTGCCAGCAGCTTGGACTTAGCGGGAGAGGCCTACGAGCAGTACTTC.

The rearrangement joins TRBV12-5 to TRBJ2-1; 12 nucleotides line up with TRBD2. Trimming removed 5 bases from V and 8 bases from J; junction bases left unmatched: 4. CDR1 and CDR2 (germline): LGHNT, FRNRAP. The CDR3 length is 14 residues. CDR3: CASGPRLAGDEQFF. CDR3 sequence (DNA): TGTGCTAGTGGTCCCCGACTAGCGGGAGATGAGCAGTTCTTC.

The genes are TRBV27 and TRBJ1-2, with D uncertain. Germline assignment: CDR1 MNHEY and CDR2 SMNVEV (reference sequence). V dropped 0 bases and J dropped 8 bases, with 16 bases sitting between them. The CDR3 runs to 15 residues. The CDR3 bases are TGTGCCAGCAGTTTATCAGGCAGGCCCTATGGAGGCTACACCTTC. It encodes CASSLSGRPYGGYTF.

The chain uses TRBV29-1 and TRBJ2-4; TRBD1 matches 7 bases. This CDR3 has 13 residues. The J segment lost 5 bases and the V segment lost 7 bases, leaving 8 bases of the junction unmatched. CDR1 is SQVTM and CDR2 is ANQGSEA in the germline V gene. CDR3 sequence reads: CSGTGQVENIQYF. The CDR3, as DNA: TGCAGCGGAACAGGACAGGTCGAAAACATTCAGTACTTC.

The chain's CDR3 is CASSYSPQGGEAFF. The CDR3, as DNA: TGTGCCAGCAGTTACTCACCTCAGGGGGGTGAAGCTTTCTTT. The chain employs TRBV6-6 and TRBJ1-1, with TRBD1 matching 7 bases. The CDR3 totals 14 residues. The germline V gene has CDR1 MNHNY and CDR2 SVGAGI (reference sequence). The junction had 5 bases not matched to a gene; V was cut back by 0 bases and J by 7 bases.

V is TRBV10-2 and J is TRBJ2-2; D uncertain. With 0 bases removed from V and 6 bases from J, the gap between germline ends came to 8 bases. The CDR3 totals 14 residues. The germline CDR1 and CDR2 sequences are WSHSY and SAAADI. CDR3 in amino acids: CASSESTSPGELFF. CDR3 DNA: TGCGCCAGCAGTGAGTCAACTTCCCCCGGGGAGCTGTTTTTT.

This CDR3 is CASSLSVRETQYF. The DNA of the CDR3 is TGTGCCAGCAGTTTATCGGTGAGAGAGACCCAGTACTTC. This rearrangement joins TRBV27 to TRBJ2-5, with no clear D. The ends were cut back, 0 bases at V and 4 bases at J, with 6 bases in the middle. Germline assignment: CDR1 MNHEY and CDR2 SMNVEV (reference sequence). There are 13 residues in the CDR3.

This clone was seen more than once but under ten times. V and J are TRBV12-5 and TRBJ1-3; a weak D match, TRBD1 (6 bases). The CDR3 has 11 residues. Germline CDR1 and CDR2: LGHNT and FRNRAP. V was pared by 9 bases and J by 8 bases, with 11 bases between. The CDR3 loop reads CASLQGYTIYF. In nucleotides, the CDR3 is TGTGCTAGCCTACAGGGATACACCATATATTTT.

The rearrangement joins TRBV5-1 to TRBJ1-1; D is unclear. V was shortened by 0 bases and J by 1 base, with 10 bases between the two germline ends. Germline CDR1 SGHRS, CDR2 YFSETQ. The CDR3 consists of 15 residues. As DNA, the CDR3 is TGCGCCAGCAGCTTGGTAGTGGCAGGGAACACTGAAGCTTTCTTT. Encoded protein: CASSLVVAGNTEAFF.

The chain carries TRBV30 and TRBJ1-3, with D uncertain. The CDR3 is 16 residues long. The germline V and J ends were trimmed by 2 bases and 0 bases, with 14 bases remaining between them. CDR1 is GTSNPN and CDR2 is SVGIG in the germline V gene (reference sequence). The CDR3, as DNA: TGTGCCTGGAGTTTTGGTACAGCTCACTCTGGAAACACCATATATTTT. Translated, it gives CAWSFGTAHSGNTIYF.

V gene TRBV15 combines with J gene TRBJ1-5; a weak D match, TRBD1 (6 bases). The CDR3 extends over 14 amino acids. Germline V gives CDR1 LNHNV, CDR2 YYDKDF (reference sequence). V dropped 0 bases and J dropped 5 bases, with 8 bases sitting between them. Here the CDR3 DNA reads TGTGCCACCAGCAGAGAGCAGGGGCATCAGCCCCAGCATTTT. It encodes CATSREQGHQPQHF.

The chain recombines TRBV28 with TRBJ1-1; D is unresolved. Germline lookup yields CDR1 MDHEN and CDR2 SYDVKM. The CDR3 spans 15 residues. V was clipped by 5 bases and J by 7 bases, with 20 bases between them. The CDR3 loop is CASSPPSSLIDEAFF. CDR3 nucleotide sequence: TGTGCCAGCAGTCCCCCCTCCTCTCTAATCGATGAAGCTTTCTTT.

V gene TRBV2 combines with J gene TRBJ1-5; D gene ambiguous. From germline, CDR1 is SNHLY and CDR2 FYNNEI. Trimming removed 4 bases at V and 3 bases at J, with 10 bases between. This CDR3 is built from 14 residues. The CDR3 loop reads CASSVRSFNQPQHF. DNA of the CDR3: TGTGCCAGCAGTGTACGGTCTTTCAATCAGCCCCAGCATTTT.

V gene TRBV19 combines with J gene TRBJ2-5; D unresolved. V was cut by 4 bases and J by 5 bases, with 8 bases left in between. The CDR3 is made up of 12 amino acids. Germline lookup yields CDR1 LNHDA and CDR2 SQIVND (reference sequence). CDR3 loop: CASSKREETQYF. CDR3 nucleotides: TGTGCCAGTAGTAAGCGAGAGGAGACCCAGTACTTC.

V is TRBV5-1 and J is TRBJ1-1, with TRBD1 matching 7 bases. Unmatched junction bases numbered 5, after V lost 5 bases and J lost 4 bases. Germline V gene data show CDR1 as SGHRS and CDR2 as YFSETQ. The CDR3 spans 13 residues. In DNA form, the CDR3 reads TGCGCCAGCAGGAAATCAGGGGGCACTGAAGCTTTCTTT. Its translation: CASRKSGGTEAFF.

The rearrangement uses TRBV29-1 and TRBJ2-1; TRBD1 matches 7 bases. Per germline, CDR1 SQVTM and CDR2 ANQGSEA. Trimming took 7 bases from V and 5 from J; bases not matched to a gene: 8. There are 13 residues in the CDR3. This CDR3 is CSGTGTDHNEQFF. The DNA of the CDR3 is TGCAGCGGGACCGGGACAGACCACAATGAGCAGTTCTTC.

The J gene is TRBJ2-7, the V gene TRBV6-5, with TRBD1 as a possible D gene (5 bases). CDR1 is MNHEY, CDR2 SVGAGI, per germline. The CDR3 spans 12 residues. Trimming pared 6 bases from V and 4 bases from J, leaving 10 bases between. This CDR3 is CASSLKGYEQYF. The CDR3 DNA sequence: TGTGCCAGCAGCCTAAAGGGGTACGAGCAGTACTTC.